Listed below are T cell receptor beta chains from one sample, sequenced in a study of cytomegalovirus exposure and HLA in healthy donors. The method was immunoSEQ multiplex PCR; TCRdb's version includes in-frame clones alone and lacks a portion of them. The table shows over 95,000 clones, with just under 75% occurring only once. Sequenced: PBMCs. The receptor source for this set is a human donor in good health. The CDR3 runs from the conserved cysteine through the conserved F or W. D genes are given only for firm matches. Clone size is shown for a subset of rows, as once, few, many or a class of expanded clone.

CDR3 protein	CDR3 DNA	D gene	V gene	J gene	clone size
CAWRGTSDSPLHF	TGTGCCTGGAGGGGGACATCCGATTCACCCCTCCACTTT	.	TRBV30	TRBJ1-6	.
CASSQDRAGWYGYTF	TGCGCCAGCAGCCAAGATAGGGCAGGGTGGTATGGCTACACCTTC	.	TRBV4-3	TRBJ1-2	.
CASSLSGGMETQYF	TGTGCCAGCAGCTTGTCAGGGGGAATGGAGACCCAGTACTTC	TRBD1	TRBV7-9	TRBJ2-5	.
CASSFGTGGVGEQYF	TGTGCCAGCAGCTTCGGGACAGGTGGGGTCGGCGAGCAGTACTTC	TRBD1	TRBV11-2	TRBJ2-7	.
CASSIVFVGAGGGNSYNEQFF	TGTGCCAGTAGTATTGTCTTTGTGGGGGCGGGAGGGGGGAACTCCTACAATGAGCAGTTCTTC	TRBD2	TRBV19	TRBJ2-1	.
CASGQGISPLHF	TGTGCCAGCGGACAGGGGATCTCACCCCTCCACTTT	TRBD1	TRBV6-6	TRBJ1-6	.
CASRRDSNSNSPLHF	TGTGCCAGCAGGAGGGACAGCAATTCGAATTCACCCCTCCACTTT	TRBD1	TRBV6-1	TRBJ1-6	few
CASSHLDRGPGNTIYF	TGTGCCAGCAGCCACCTGGACAGGGGGCCTGGAAACACCATATATTTT	TRBD1	TRBV7-9	TRBJ1-3	.
CAHGVSWRNTIYF	TGTGCCCACGGGGTCTCATGGCGAAACACCATATATTTT	.	TRBV30	TRBJ1-3	once
CASSFQGTTNEKLFF	TGTGCCAGCAGTTTCCAGGGGACAACTAATGAAAAACTGTTTTTT	.	TRBV28	TRBJ1-4	.
CASSLGSRQRDWTQYF	TGTGCCAGCAGCTTGGGTAGTCGGCAGAGGGACTGGACCCAGTACTTC	.	TRBV5-5	TRBJ2-5	.
CASSVGSQTDTQYF	TGTGCCAGCAGTGTAGGGAGCCAAACAGATACGCAGTATTTT	.	TRBV6-4	TRBJ2-3	.
CSSSPGTGIMEKLFF	TGTTCCAGCAGCCCCGGGACAGGGATAATGGAAAAACTGTTTTTT	TRBD1	TRBV7-9	TRBJ1-4	.
CAWAGKPYEQYF	TGTGCCTGGGCGGGGAAGCCCTACGAGCAGTACTTC	.	TRBV30	TRBJ2-7	.
CASSLGDFLYEQYF	TGTGCCAGCAGCTTAGGGGACTTCTTATACGAGCAGTACTTC	.	TRBV7-2	TRBJ2-7	few
CASSITSGRAVGTDTQYF	TGTGCCAGTAGTATAACTAGCGGGAGGGCCGTCGGGACAGATACGCAGTATTTT	TRBD2	TRBV19	TRBJ2-3	.
CSVGDSSYEQYF	TGCAGCGTTGGGGACAGCTCCTACGAGCAGTACTTC	TRBD1	TRBV29-1	TRBJ2-7	.
CAWGTENQPQHF	TGTGCCTGGGGGACAGAGAATCAGCCCCAGCATTTT	TRBD1	TRBV30	TRBJ1-5	.
CASTTGGVYNSPLHF	TGTGCCAGCACTACAGGGGGGGTATATAATTCACCCCTCCACTTT	TRBD1	TRBV27	TRBJ1-6	.
CASSWGRTDSPLHF	TGTGCCAGCAGTTGGGGAAGGACAGATTCACCCCTCCACTTT	.	TRBV5-6	TRBJ1-6	.
CASRKGQGNQPQHF	TGTGCCAGCAGGAAGGGACAGGGCAATCAGCCCCAGCATTTT	TRBD1	TRBV6-5	TRBJ1-5	.
CATSREGLTYGYTF	TGTGCCACCAGCAGAGAGGGGCTCACCTATGGCTACACCTTC	.	TRBV15	TRBJ1-2	.
CSAENSPGYTF	TGCAGTGCTGAAAACAGTCCCGGCTACACCTTC	.	TRBV20-1	TRBJ1-2	.
CASSPLDSSYNEQFF	TGTGCCAGCTCACCCCTTGACAGTTCCTACAATGAGCAGTTCTTC	.	TRBV18	TRBJ2-1	.
CASSSTDRRFTDTQYF	TGTGCCAGCAGCTCGACGGACAGGCGTTTCACAGATACGCAGTATTTT	TRBD1	TRBV7-9	TRBJ2-3	.
CAWAPRGQTRLETQYF	TGTGCCTGGGCCCCACGGGGACAGACACGCTTGGAGACCCAGTACTTC	TRBD1	TRBV30	TRBJ2-5	.
CASSLARRSEAFF	TGTGCCAGCAGCTTAGCGCGGAGGTCTGAAGCTTTCTTT	.	TRBV7-2	TRBJ1-1	.
CSVGHDTGRSGYTF	TGCAGCGTCGGTCACGATACAGGGCGAAGTGGCTACACCTTC	.	TRBV29-1	TRBJ1-2	.
CASDVAGIAFF	TGTGCCAGCGACGTGGCAGGGATAGCTTTCTTT	.	TRBV28	TRBJ1-1	.
CASSIPLRQGRIEAFF	TGTGCCAGTAGTATCCCTCTCCGACAGGGGAGAATTGAAGCTTTCTTT	TRBD1	TRBV19	TRBJ1-1	few
CAISESIRGEQFF	TGTGCCATCAGTGAGTCGATCCGGGGAGAGCAGTTCTTC	.	TRBV10-3	TRBJ2-1	once